The 28 T cell receptor beta chains presented below share a single source sample, sequenced in a study of blood T cell repertoires in COVID-19. The table came from immunoSEQ multiplex PCR; TCRdb's copy has only in-frame clones and leaves some out. Of some 48,000 clones in the sample, roughly 84% were seen once. Specimen: peripheral blood. Receptors were obtained from a man aged 50-59 years with acute or convalescent COVID-19.

This chain uses TRBV10-3 with TRBJ1-1, with D maybe TRBD1 (6 bases). V was cut by 5 bases and J by 1 base, with 8 bases left in between. Germline CDR1 is ENHRY and CDR2 is SYGVKD. The CDR3 is 13 residues long. CDR3 nucleotide sequence: TGTGCCATCAGTCTACAGGGGAACACTGAAGCTTTCTTT. This gives the protein CAISLQGNTEAFF.

The chain recombines TRBV20-1 with TRBJ1-2, with no clear D. V was pared by 3 bases and J by 3 bases, with 14 bases between. The CDR3 is 14 amino acids. From germline, CDR1 is DFQATT and CDR2 SNEGSKA (reference sequence). This chain's CDR3 is CSASVRLRHYGYTF. The CDR3 DNA follows: TGCAGTGCTAGTGTCAGGCTCCGTCACTATGGCTACACCTTC.

In the case of this clone: Germline is not matched at one junction end, which may reflect a read error. This chain joins TRBV30 and TRBJ2-7; 10 bases map to TRBD1. The CDR3 contains 14 residues. CDR1 GTSNPN and CDR2 SVGIG come from the germline V gene (reference sequence). The CDR3 loop is CAWSVGTGAYGQYF. DNA for the CDR3: TGTGCCTGGAGTGTCGGGACAGGGGCCTACGGGCAGTACTTC.

Of note for this clone: A read error is likely, as this CDR3 ends without the conserved phenylalanine or tryptophan. The DNA is left out, because the CDR3 cannot be placed on it with certainty; the CDR3 is given as TCRdb lists it. The chain is built from TRBV12-2 and TRBJ1-1. TRBV12-2 is a pseudogene. Both ends counted, the CDR3 spans 13 residues. Here the CDR3 reads CASRKRLRNTEAP.

This chain joins TRBV28 and TRBJ1-3; a weak D match, TRBD1 (6 bases). The CDR3 consists of 15 residues. Germline V CDR1 and CDR2: MDHEN, SYDVKM. Trimming took off 5 bases at V and 3 bases at J, with 14 bases between the two ends. The CDR3 protein is CASSPNQGLGNTIYF. The CDR3, as DNA: TGTGCCAGCAGTCCCAACCAGGGGCTTGGAAACACCATATATTTT.

The J gene is TRBJ2-4, the V gene TRBV5-1; 8 nucleotides match TRBD2. CDR1 and CDR2 from the germline V gene are SGHRS and YFSETQ. The CDR3 contains 14 residues. Trimming removed 4 bases from V and 7 bases from J; junction bases left unmatched: 7. CDR3 in DNA: TGCGCCAGCAGCCACGGGAGGGGGGAGAACATTCAGTACTTC. It yields the protein CASSHGRGENIQYF.

The V call is TRBV28, the J call TRBJ2-6, with D perhaps matching TRBD2 (5 bases). CDR1 is MDHEN and CDR2 is SYDVKM in the germline V gene. The CDR3 runs to 16 residues. V dropped 6 bases and J dropped 4 bases, with 16 bases sitting between them. CDR3 DNA: TGTGCCAGCAGGGGGAGAGGGTGGTTGGGGGCCAACGTCCTGACTTTC. Its translation: CASRGRGWLGANVLTF. Full variable domain (rest looked up from reference TRBV28 and TRBJ2-6): DVKVTQSSRYLVKRTGEKVFLECVQDMDHENMFWYRQDPGLGLRLIYFSYDVKMKEKGDIPEGYSVSREKKERFSLILESASTNQTSMYLCASRGRGWLGANVLTFGAGSRLTVL.

The chain joins TRBV5-1 to TRBJ2-5; tentatively, D is TRBD1 (6 bases). Deletions cut 4 bases from V and 4 bases from J, with 17 bases between. Germline CDR1 and CDR2: SGHRS and YFSETQ. This CDR3 spans 15 amino acids. This CDR3 reads CASSTLQGVGETQYF. CDR3 nucleotide sequence: TGCGCCAGCAGCACACTACAGGGAGTAGGAGAGACCCAGTACTTC.

The chain recombines TRBV19 with TRBJ2-4; 11 nucleotides agree with TRBD1. Germline CDR1 is LNHDA and CDR2 is SQIVND (reference sequence). V shed 1 base and J 1 base; nucleotides not matched to a gene: 12. The CDR3 is made up of 20 amino acids. The CDR3 DNA follows: TGTGCCAGTAGTATAGGGACCGGGACAGGGGGACGTCTCGCCAAAAACATTCAGTACTTC. This codes for CASSIGTGTGGRLAKNIQYF.

There are a few counts of this clone. This chain connects TRBV6-4 to TRBJ2-3; a weak D match, TRBD1 (6 bases). Trimming removed 10 bases from V and 2 bases from J, with 13 bases in between. Germline V gives CDR1 MRHNA, CDR2 SNTAGT. CDR3 length: 13 residues. CDR3 DNA sequence: TGTGCCATTCCGGACAGTCTCACAGATACGCAGTATTTT. It encodes CAIPDSLTDTQYF.

The J gene is TRBJ2-3, the V gene TRBV10-1, with 10 bases matching TRBD2. The CDR3 is 15 amino acids. V lost 7 bases and J lost 2; bases outside the gene matches: 6. Germline V CDR1 and CDR2: WNHNN, SYGVQD (reference sequence). CDR3 amino acids: CASNRGTSDTDTQYF. CDR3 nucleotide sequence: TGCGCCAGCAATAGAGGGACTAGCGACACAGATACGCAGTATTTT.

The chain combines TRBV6-2 or TRBV6-3 with TRBJ2-7; no definite D call. The CDR3 has 13 amino acids. Germline CDR1 and CDR2: MNHEY and SVGEGT. V lost 5 bases, J lost 12 bases, and 20 bases lay in between. The CDR3 is CASSPGTQRPRYF. In DNA form, the CDR3 reads TGTGCCAGCAGTCCCGGAACCCAGCGCCCACGGTACTTC.

The chain couples TRBV7-9 to TRBJ2-3, with TRBD2 matching 14 bases. Trimming removed 5 bases from V and 6 bases from J; junction bases left unmatched: 7. The CDR3 is 16 residues long. Germline V gives CDR1 SEHNR, CDR2 FQNEAQ (reference sequence). This CDR3 reads CASSPWTSGGFDTQYF. The CDR3 DNA follows: TGTGCCAGCAGCCCCTGGACTAGCGGGGGGTTTGATACGCAGTATTTT.

This clone was counted a single time. CDR3 in DNA: TGTGCCAGCAGCCAACGGGGCCGGGGGCAGGGGGCAGAGACCCAGTACTTC. This gives the protein CASSQRGRGQGAETQYF. The rearrangement joins TRBV4-2 to TRBJ2-5, with 8 positions matching TRBD1. V lost 2 bases, J lost 4 bases, and 12 bases stayed unmatched. Germline lookup yields CDR1 LGHNA and CDR2 YNFKEQ. This CDR3 has 17 residues.

The chain recombines TRBV5-6 with TRBJ2-1; no clear D. CDR3 length: 11 amino acids. V lost 2 bases and J lost 9, with 6 bases in between. The germline V gene has CDR1 SGHDT and CDR2 YYEEEE. The CDR3 coding sequence is TGTGCCAGCAGCTTTAGCTTTGAGCAGTTCTTC. Translating it yields CASSFSFEQFF.

This chain links TRBV4-2 with TRBJ2-5; 8 positions agree with TRBD2. Germline CDR1 is LGHNA and CDR2 is YNFKEQ. Unmatched junction bases numbered 4, after V lost 0 bases and J lost 4 bases. The CDR3 has 15 residues. CDR3 sequence: CASSQDSGSAETQYF. The CDR3 DNA follows: TGTGCCAGCAGCCAAGACAGCGGGAGCGCAGAGACCCAGTACTTC.

The V call is TRBV6-5, the J call TRBJ1-2, with D maybe TRBD1 (5 bases). Looked up from germline, CDR1 is MNHEY and CDR2 is SVGAGI. With 5 bases removed from V and 1 base from J, the gap between germline ends came to 17 bases. The CDR3 spans 16 residues. The CDR3 here is CASSHWGRRFNYGYTF. CDR3 DNA sequence: TGTGCCAGCAGTCACTGGGGCAGGCGATTTAACTATGGCTACACCTTC.

The V gene is TRBV9, the J gene TRBJ2-3; 11 nucleotides match TRBD2. CDR3 length equals 16 residues. Trimming took 0 bases from V and 3 from J; bases not matched to a gene: 3. Germline values: CDR1 SGDLS, CDR2 YYNGEE. Here the CDR3 DNA reads TGTGCCAGCAGCGTAGAGCGACTAGCGGGAACAGATACGCAGTATTTT. Amino acid sequence: CASSVERLAGTDTQYF.

The gene calls are TRBV3-1 (or the pseudogene TRBV3-2) and TRBJ2-7, with 11 bases aligning to TRBD2. V shed 2 bases, J shed 5 bases, and the junction held 8 bases outside the gene matches. Germline V CDR1 and CDR2: LGHDT, YNNKEL (reference sequence). This CDR3 is 16 amino acids long. For the CDR3, the DNA is TGTGCCAGCAGCCAACCACTAGCGGGAGATCCCGACGAGCAGTACTTC. Translated, it gives CASSQPLAGDPDEQYF.

The rearrangement links TRBV7-3 to TRBJ2-5; TRBD2 matches at 10 bases. Per the germline V gene, CDR1 is SGHTA and CDR2 is FQGTGA. The CDR3 consists of 14 residues. V was clipped by 5 bases and J by 3 bases; unmatched bases: 3. The CDR3 protein is CASSRSGGEETQYF. In DNA form, the CDR3 reads TGTGCCAGCAGCCGGAGCGGGGGGGAAGAGACCCAGTACTTC.

The chain carries TRBV6-5 and TRBJ2-3; D not certain. The CDR3 covers 14 residues. Trimming removed 7 bases from V and 0 bases from J, with 11 bases in between. Germline V gene lookup returns CDR1 MNHEY and CDR2 SVGAGI. CDR3 DNA sequence: TGTGCCAGCAAACTCGGGTGGAGCACAGATACGCAGTATTTT. Amino acid sequence: CASKLGWSTDTQYF.

This chain connects TRBV27 to TRBJ1-4, with D tentatively TRBD1 (6 bases). CDR3 length: 14 residues. Trimming stripped 1 base from V and 3 bases from J, with 6 bases between. The germline V gene has CDR1 MNHEY and CDR2 SMNVEV (reference sequence). The CDR3 DNA follows: TGTGCCAGCAGTTTATGGGGGCCTAATGAAAAACTGTTTTTT. Its translation: CASSLWGPNEKLFF.

J is TRBJ1-6 and V is TRBV5-4; D ambiguous. CDR3 size: 14 residues. Germline CDR1 SGHNT, CDR2 YYREEE (reference sequence). The V end was cut by 0 bases, the J end by 8 bases, with 9 bases between. The CDR3 sequence is CASSLGRRDSPLHF. The CDR3 nucleotides are TGTGCCAGCAGCTTGGGCCGGAGGGATTCACCCCTCCACTTT.

The rearrangement joins TRBV7-9 to TRBJ1-1; D may be TRBD1 (5 bases). The CDR3 runs 13 residues. Germline CDR1 reads SEHNR; CDR2 reads FQNEAQ (reference sequence). The V gene lost 0 bases and the J gene lost 8 bases, with 10 bases spanning the gap. DNA for the CDR3: TGTGCCAGCAGCTTAGCGAGTGGGGCCGAAGCTTTCTTT. Its protein product is CASSLASGAEAFF.

The V gene is TRBV10-1, the J gene TRBJ2-1, with TRBD2 as a possible D gene (6 bases). V gave up 4 bases and J gave up 5 bases, with 15 bases separating them. Germline V lookup: CDR1 WNHNN, CDR2 SYGVQD (reference sequence). CDR3 size: 15 residues. This CDR3 is CASSVDQGGNNEQFF. The CDR3 coding sequence is TGCGCCAGCAGTGTTGACCAGGGAGGAAACAATGAGCAGTTCTTC.

V and J are TRBV10-2 and TRBJ2-7; TRBD2 agrees at 8 bases. After removal of 6 bases from V and 0 bases from J, the junction contained 4 bases not matched to a gene. This CDR3 spans 14 amino acids. Germline loops: CDR1 WSHSY, CDR2 SAAADI. The chain's CDR3 is CASRTSGDSYEQYF. The DNA of the CDR3 is TGCGCCAGCAGAACTAGCGGCGACTCCTACGAGCAGTACTTC.

This rearrangement joins TRBV19 to TRBJ2-3, with 10 bases fitting TRBD1. This CDR3 comprises 17 residues. Germline V CDR1 and CDR2: LNHDA, SQIVND (reference sequence). V was clipped by 5 bases and J by 2 bases; unmatched bases: 10. CDR3 bases: TGTGCCAGTAGTCTGGGACAGGGGTGGGGGCCCACAGATACGCAGTATTTT. Amino acid sequence: CASSLGQGWGPTDTQYF.

The chain has TRBV10-3 and TRBJ1-6, with D possibly TRBD1 on 6 matching bases. The germline V gene encodes CDR1 ENHRY and CDR2 SYGVKD. The CDR3 runs to 15 residues. Trimming took off 5 bases at V and 8 bases at J, with 16 bases between the two ends. The CDR3 sequence is CAISNTGLGDSPLHF. The CDR3 bases are TGTGCCATCAGTAACACAGGGTTAGGAGATTCACCCCTCCACTTT.